The source of this T cell receptor (beta chain) is a study of Siglec-9 on CD8 T cells in melanoma. Broader study findings: An effector memory CD8+ T-cell subset seemingly accumulating in melanoma was reportedly marked and regulated by Siglec-9.

This clone has just a few counts. Antigen unknown. Only in-frame clones appear in the TCRdb table, and some are missing; sequencing was by immunoSEQ multiplex PCR. Of 25,000 to 30,000 clones listed, more than 80% are singletons. Germline values: CDR1 SGHAT, CDR2 FQNNGV. The CDR3 contains 12 residues. The V and J ends lost 4 bases and 4 bases respectively, with 7 bases between them. The receptor was derived from a human donor in good health. The chain has TRBV11-2 and TRBJ1-2; D is uncertain. Sequencing used Siglec-9- CD8+ T cells sorted from blood. The CDR3 DNA reads TGTGCCAGCAGCTCCCGCAGCTATGGCTACACCTTC. Protein sequence: CASSSRSYGYTF.